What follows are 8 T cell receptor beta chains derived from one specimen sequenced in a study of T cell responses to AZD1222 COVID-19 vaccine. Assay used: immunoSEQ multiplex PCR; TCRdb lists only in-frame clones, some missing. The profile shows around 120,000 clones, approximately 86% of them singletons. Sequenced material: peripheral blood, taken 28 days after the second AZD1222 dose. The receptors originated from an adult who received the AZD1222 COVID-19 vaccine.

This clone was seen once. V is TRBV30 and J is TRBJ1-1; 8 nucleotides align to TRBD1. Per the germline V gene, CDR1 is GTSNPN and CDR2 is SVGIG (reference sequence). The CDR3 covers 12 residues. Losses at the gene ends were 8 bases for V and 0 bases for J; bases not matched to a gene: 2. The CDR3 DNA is TGTGCCGGGGACAGGATGAACACTGAAGCTTTCTTT. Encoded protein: CAGDRMNTEAFF.

CDR3 protein: CAWTPLVGAGELFF. CDR3 nucleotides: TGTGCCTGGACACCTCTGGTTGGAGCCGGGGAGCTGTTTTTT. V is TRBV30 and J is TRBJ2-2; D not resolved. CDR3 length: 14 residues. Germline lookup yields CDR1 GTSNPN and CDR2 SVGIG (reference sequence). Between the trimmed V and J ends, which lost 4 bases and 6 bases, there was a span of 15 bases.

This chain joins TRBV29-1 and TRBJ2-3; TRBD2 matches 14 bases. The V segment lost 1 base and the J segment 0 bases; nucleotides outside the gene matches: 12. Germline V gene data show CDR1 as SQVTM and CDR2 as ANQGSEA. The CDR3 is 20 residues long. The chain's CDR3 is CSVEGLVGTSGGFSTDTQYF. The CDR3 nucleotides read TGCAGCGTTGAAGGGCTAGTGGGGACTAGCGGGGGTTTTAGCACAGATACGCAGTATTTT.

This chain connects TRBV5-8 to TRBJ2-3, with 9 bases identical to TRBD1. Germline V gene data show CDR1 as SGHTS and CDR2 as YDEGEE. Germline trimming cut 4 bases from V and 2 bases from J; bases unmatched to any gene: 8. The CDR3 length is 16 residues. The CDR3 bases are TGTGCCAGCAGCCTAGGACAGGGGACTCTCACAGATACGCAGTATTTT. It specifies CASSLGQGTLTDTQYF.

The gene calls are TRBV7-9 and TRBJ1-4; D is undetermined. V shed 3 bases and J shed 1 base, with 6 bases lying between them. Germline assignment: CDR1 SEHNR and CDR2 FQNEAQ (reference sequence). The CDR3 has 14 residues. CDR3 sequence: CASSFGVTNEKLFF. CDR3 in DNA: TGTGCCAGCAGCTTCGGGGTAACTAATGAAAAACTGTTTTTT.

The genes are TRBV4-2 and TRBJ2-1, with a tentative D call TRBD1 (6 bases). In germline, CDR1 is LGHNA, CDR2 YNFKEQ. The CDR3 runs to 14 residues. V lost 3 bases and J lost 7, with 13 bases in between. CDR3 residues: CASSQGHLGNEQFF. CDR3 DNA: TGTGCCAGCAGCCAGGGACACCTGGGGAATGAGCAGTTCTTC.

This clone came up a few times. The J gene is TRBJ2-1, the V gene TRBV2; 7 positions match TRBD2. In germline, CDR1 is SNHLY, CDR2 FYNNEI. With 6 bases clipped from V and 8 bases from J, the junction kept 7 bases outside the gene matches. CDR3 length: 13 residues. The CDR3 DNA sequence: TGTGCCAGCAGAATGGGAGGGTTGGATGAGCAGTTCTTC. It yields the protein CASRMGGLDEQFF.

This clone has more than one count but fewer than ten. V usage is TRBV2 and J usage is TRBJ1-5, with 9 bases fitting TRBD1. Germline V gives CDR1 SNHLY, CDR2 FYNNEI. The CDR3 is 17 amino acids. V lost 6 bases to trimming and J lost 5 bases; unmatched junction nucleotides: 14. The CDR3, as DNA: TGTGCCAGCAGAGACACTAGCGGGACAGGGACCGATCAGCCCCAGCATTTT. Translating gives CASRDTSGTGTDQPQHF.